This entry lists 20 T cell receptor beta chains sequenced from one sample in a study of cytomegalovirus exposure and HLA in healthy donors. PCR amplification relied on 60 Vbeta primers (plus 13 Jbeta primers). Method: immunoSEQ multiplex PCR; TCRdb's copy keeps in-frame clones and lacks some. The sample includes 90,000 to 140,000 clones, around 86% seen only once; the top ten take 6% to 8%. What was sequenced was PBMCs. These receptor sequences come from a man younger than 40 in good health and CMV-seropositive.

This clone has only a few counts. This chain links TRBV2 with TRBJ2-3, with D maybe TRBD2 (6 bases). The CDR3 totals 16 residues. Germline V gives CDR1 SNHLY, CDR2 FYNNEI. V was cut by 0 bases and J by 3 bases, with 13 bases left in between. The CDR3 protein is CASSEASGGRTDTQYF. Here the CDR3 DNA reads TGTGCCAGCAGTGAAGCTAGCGGAGGCAGAACAGATACGCAGTATTTT.

The V gene is TRBV6-1, the J gene TRBJ1-1, with 8 bases aligning to TRBD1. The CDR3 is 13 amino acids. Germline V gives CDR1 MNHNS, CDR2 SASEGT. V shed 6 bases and J 3 bases; nucleotides not matched to a gene: 3. CDR3 amino acids: CASRLQGDTEAFF. CDR3 DNA sequence: TGTGCCAGCAGACTACAGGGGGACACTGAAGCTTTCTTT.

V gene TRBV6-5 combines with J gene TRBJ2-2; TRBD1 matches 8 bases. Looked up from germline, CDR1 is MNHEY and CDR2 is SVGAGI. The V gene end was trimmed by 4 bases and the J gene end by 5 bases; junction bases not matched to a gene: 9. The CDR3 consists of 16 residues. CDR3 in amino acids: CASSSDRGWWTGELFF. CDR3 sequence (DNA): TGTGCCAGCAGTTCCGACAGGGGTTGGTGGACCGGGGAGCTGTTTTTT.

This clone has only a few counts. The rearrangement links TRBV6-5 to TRBJ1-1, with TRBD1 matching 7 bases. Germline V gene data show CDR1 as MNHEY and CDR2 as SVGAGI. This CDR3 has 15 amino acids. V shed 2 bases, J shed 3 bases, and the junction held 6 bases outside the gene matches. The DNA for the CDR3 is TGTGCCAGCAGTTACGGACAGGAGCTACACACTGAAGCTTTCTTT. Translated, it gives CASSYGQELHTEAFF.

This chain uses TRBV9 with TRBJ1-3, with D uncertain. Trimming pared 0 bases from V and 8 bases from J, leaving 15 bases between. Germline-derived CDR1 and CDR2 are SGDLS and YYNGEE. This CDR3 comprises 15 residues. The CDR3: CASSVAPQMRDTIYF. CDR3 bases: TGTGCCAGCAGCGTAGCTCCCCAGATGCGGGACACCATATATTTT.

For this clone: At one boundary the junction diverges from the germline segment, which might be a read error. The V and J genes are TRBV7-7 and TRBJ2-3, with a tentative D call TRBD1 (6 bases). CDR3 length equals 14 residues. Germline V lookup: CDR1 SSHAT, CDR2 FNYEAQ (reference sequence). CDR3 amino acids: CASSPGASTDTQYF. In nucleotides, the CDR3 is TGTGCTAGCAGCCCAGGGGCCAGCACAGATACGCAGTATTTT. The whole variable domain, filled in from reference TRBV7-7 and TRBJ2-3, reads GAGVSQSPRYKVTKRGQDVTLRCDPISSHATLYWYQQALGQGPEFLTYFNYEAQPDKSGLPSDRFSAERPEGSISTLTIQRTEQRDSAMYRCASSPGASTDTQYFGPGTRLTVL.

The rearrangement joins TRBV7-6 to TRBJ2-5; tentatively, D is TRBD1 (6 bases). V was cut by 4 bases and J by 5 bases, with 17 bases left in between. This CDR3 comprises 15 residues. Germline V lookup: CDR1 SGHVS, CDR2 FNYEAQ. The CDR3 DNA reads TGTGCCAGCAGCTCCAGGCCAGGGGTAGGGGAGACCCAGTACTTC. Protein sequence: CASSSRPGVGETQYF. The full variable domain, in which reference TRBV7-6 and TRBJ2-5 provide the parts outside the CDR3, is GAGVSQSPRYKVTKRGQDVALRCDPISGHVSLYWYRQALGQGPEFLTYFNYEAQQDKSGLPNDRFSAERPEGSISTLTIQRTEQRDSAMYRCASSSRPGVGETQYFGPGTRLLVL.

The genes are TRBV7-8 and TRBJ2-3; 12 nucleotides match TRBD2. Germline V gene data show CDR1 as SGHVS and CDR2 as FQNEAQ. The junction had 9 bases not matched to a gene; V was cut back by 2 bases and J by 6 bases. This CDR3 is built from 17 residues. CDR3 protein: CASSLPTSGGDHDTQYF. CDR3 DNA: TGTGCCAGCAGCTTACCGACTAGCGGGGGTGATCATGATACGCAGTATTTT.

The genes are TRBV5-1 and TRBJ2-5; 7 nucleotides agree with TRBD2. After removal of 3 bases from V and 4 bases from J, the junction contained 9 bases not matched to a gene. Germline CDR1 and CDR2: SGHRS and YFSETQ. The CDR3 is 15 amino acids. In DNA form, the CDR3 reads TGCGCCAGCAGCTCTAGCGGAACCGAGGGAGAGACCCAGTACTTC. Protein sequence: CASSSSGTEGETQYF.

The V gene is TRBV5-6, the J gene TRBJ2-3, with 9 nucleotides matching TRBD1. Trimming cost V 6 bases and J 0 bases; bases outside gene matches: 5. Germline V CDR1 and CDR2: SGHDT, YYEEEE. This CDR3 spans 15 amino acids. CDR3 nucleotides: TGTGCCAGCACCCTGGGACAGGGAAGCACAGATACGCAGTATTTT. This codes for CASTLGQGSTDTQYF.

Turning to this clone: One end of the junction is discordant with germline, which a read error may explain. V gene TRBV15 combines with J gene TRBJ1-1, with a tentative D call TRBD1 (5 bases). The V gene's germline CDR1 is LNHNV and CDR2 YYDKDF (reference sequence). The length of the CDR3 is 15 residues. The DNA for the CDR3 is TGTGCCGCCAGCAGAGAGCCCAGGGAGGCCACTGAAGCTTTCTTT. Amino acids: CAASREPREATEAFF.

The rearrangement uses TRBV7-3 and TRBJ1-2, with D perhaps TRBD1 (6 bases). The CDR3 contains 13 residues. V was shortened by 3 bases and J by 2 bases, with 7 bases between the two germline ends. Germline V lookup: CDR1 SGHTA, CDR2 FQGTGA. The CDR3 spells CASSFGQNYGYTF. CDR3 DNA sequence: TGTGCCAGCAGCTTCGGACAGAACTATGGCTACACCTTC. Full variable domain (outside the CDR3, taken from reference TRBV7-3 and TRBJ1-2): GAGVSQTPSNKVTEKGKYVELRCDPISGHTALYWYRQSLGQGPEFLIYFQGTGAADDSGLPNDRFFAVRPEGSVSTLKIQRTERGDSAVYLCASSFGQNYGYTFGSGTRLTVV.

The rearrangement uses TRBV7-9 and TRBJ2-5; 10 bases agree with TRBD2. Germline V lookup: CDR1 SEHNR, CDR2 FQNEAQ (reference sequence). Germline trimming cut 1 base from V and 2 bases from J; bases unmatched to any gene: 4. The CDR3 is made up of 16 amino acids. The chain's CDR3 is CASSLGTSGPQETQYF. The CDR3 DNA sequence: TGTGCCAGCAGCTTAGGGACTAGCGGACCACAAGAGACCCAGTACTTC.

This clone was detected a few times. V gene TRBV19 combines with J gene TRBJ2-7; D perhaps matches TRBD1 (6 bases). The V gene lost 6 bases and the J gene lost 1 base, with 10 bases spanning the gap. Germline values: CDR1 LNHDA, CDR2 SQIVND (reference sequence). The CDR3 length is 13 residues. The CDR3 sequence: CASSRDTSYEQYF. The CDR3 nucleotides are TGTGCCAGTAGCCGGGACACTTCCTACGAGCAGTACTTC.

The chain joins TRBV4-1 to TRBJ2-1, with 13 positions matching TRBD2. The CDR3 is 17 residues long. CDR1 and CDR2 (germline): MGHRA, YSYEKL. J gave up 6 bases and V 1 base, and 6 bases lay outside the gene matches. The CDR3 loop reads CASSQGRLAGGGNEQFF. CDR3 DNA: TGCGCCAGCAGCCAAGGGCGACTAGCGGGGGGAGGCAATGAGCAGTTCTTC.

Concerning this clone itself: This same CDR3 is encoded by further DNA sequences in the sample. The rearrangement uses TRBV28 and TRBJ1-1; TRBD1 matches 7 bases. The CDR3 has 14 amino acids. CDR1 and CDR2 (germline): MDHEN, SYDVKM. Losses at the gene ends were 3 bases for V and 1 base for J; bases not matched to a gene: 2. For the CDR3, the DNA is TGTGCCAGCAGTTTGCAGGGGGGGAACACTGAAGCTTTCTTT. As protein: CASSLQGGNTEAFF.

The chain links TRBV6-4 to TRBJ1-1, with a weak D call TRBD1 (6 bases). This CDR3 contains 13 residues. Germline values: CDR1 MRHNA, CDR2 SNTAGT. V was clipped by 4 bases and J by 2 bases, with 8 bases between them. The chain's CDR3 is CASSGGPNTEAFF. CDR3 DNA: TGTGCCAGCAGTGGGGGGCCCAACACTGAAGCTTTCTTT.

The chain is built from TRBV5-1 and TRBJ1-2; TRBD1 matches at 10 bases. Germline V CDR1 and CDR2: SGHRS, YFSETQ. V was clipped by 4 bases and J by 6 bases; unmatched bases: 9. CDR3 length equals 15 residues. The CDR3 loop is CASSGTDRGKDGYTF. CDR3 bases: TGCGCCAGCAGCGGAACGGACAGGGGGAAGGATGGCTACACCTTC.

This clone appeared a single time. CDR3 nucleotides: TGTGCCATCAGTGATCTCGGCGGGTCTGGAAACACCATATATTTT. Its translation: CAISDLGGSGNTIYF. This sequence joins TRBV10-3 and TRBJ1-3; D is unresolved. The V gene lost 3 bases and the J gene lost 1 base, with 10 bases spanning the gap. The CDR3 runs to 15 residues. Germline CDR1 ENHRY, CDR2 SYGVKD.

V is TRBV5-4 and J is TRBJ1-1; no reliable D call. The CDR3 has 13 amino acids. CDR1 is SGHNT and CDR2 is YYREEE in the germline V gene (reference sequence). The V end was cut by 4 bases, the J end by 4 bases, with 11 bases between. This CDR3 reads CASSDRLGTEAFF. DNA for the CDR3: TGTGCCAGCAGCGACCGACTGGGCACTGAAGCTTTCTTT.